Listed here are 19 T cell receptor beta chains from one sample, sequenced in a study of blood T cell repertoires in COVID-19. Repertoires were generated with immunoSEQ multiplex PCR, while TCRdb's copy carries only in-frame clones and drops some. In the table there are 50,000 to 65,000 clones, around four fifths of which are singletons. The sample was peripheral blood. These receptors were taken from a man between 65 and 80 years old with acute or convalescent COVID-19.

There are a few counts of this clone. The chain links TRBV27 to TRBJ1-2, with D possibly TRBD1 on 5 matching bases. The CDR3 contains 13 residues. Germline CDR1 MNHEY, CDR2 SMNVEV (reference sequence). The V end was cut by 5 bases, the J end by 6 bases, with 13 bases between. CDR3 in DNA: TGTGCCAGCAGTCTGGGGGGTGGTGATGGCTACACCTTC. Translation: CASSLGGGDGYTF.

This clone was seen a handful of times. V is TRBV7-9 and J is TRBJ2-3; possibly TRBD2 for D (6 bases). Trimming removed 2 bases at V and 5 bases at J, with 11 bases between. Germline V CDR1 and CDR2: SEHNR, FQNEAQ (reference sequence). This CDR3 is built from 14 residues. CDR3: CASSLRRVGDTQYF. In DNA, the CDR3 is TGTGCCAGCAGCTTACGGAGGGTTGGAGATACGCAGTATTTT.

This chain uses TRBV7-2 with TRBJ2-3; 9 bases align to TRBD1. Losses at the gene ends were 5 bases for V and 3 bases for J; bases not matched to a gene: 3. Germline CDR1 SGHTA, CDR2 FQGNSA. The CDR3 has 14 amino acids. The DNA for the CDR3 is TGTGCCAGCAGCATCGACAGGGGGACAGATACGCAGTATTTT. It yields the protein CASSIDRGTDTQYF.

The J gene is TRBJ2-7, the V gene TRBV11-2; D is possibly TRBD1 (5 bases). This CDR3 region has 14 residues. Germline V gene lookup returns CDR1 SGHAT and CDR2 FQNNGV. V lost 4 bases and J lost 2, with 12 bases in between. The CDR3 nucleotides read TGTGCCAGCAGCTCGAGACAGAATACCTACGAGCAGTACTTC. It codes for CASSSRQNTYEQYF.

CDR3 bases: TGTGCCAGCTCCCGACAGGGCTCCCTAGAGCCCCAGCATTTT. Its protein is CASSRQGSLEPQHF. The V call is TRBV6-5, the J call TRBJ1-5, with TRBD1 identical over 7 bases. The CDR3 totals 14 residues. Germline V gene sequence: CDR1 MNHEY, CDR2 SVGAGI. The trim removed 8 bases at V and 8 bases at J, leaving 12 bases unmatched.

The chain carries TRBV5-1 and TRBJ1-4; D is unclear. V was shortened by 3 bases and J by 6 bases, with 12 bases between the two germline ends. CDR1 is SGHRS and CDR2 is YFSETQ in the germline V gene. The CDR3 has 14 residues. The DNA of the CDR3 is TGCGCCAGCAGCTCGGGGAGCTCCGATGAAAAACTGTTTTTT. It encodes CASSSGSSDEKLFF.

This clone has a single count. The chain links TRBV19 to TRBJ2-2; 8 bases align to TRBD1. CDR3 size: 15 residues. CDR1 and CDR2 (germline): LNHDA, SQIVND (reference sequence). J was trimmed by 7 bases and V by 6 bases; bases with no gene match: 10. Here the CDR3 reads CASSRSGQGFGELFF. In DNA form, the CDR3 reads TGTGCCAGTAGCCGCTCAGGACAGGGATTCGGGGAGCTGTTTTTT.

The genes are TRBV15 and TRBJ2-5; 8 nucleotides match TRBD2. The V gene's germline CDR1 is LNHNV and CDR2 YYDKDF (reference sequence). After removal of 0 bases from V and 4 bases from J, the junction contained 10 bases not matched to a gene. The CDR3 loop spans 17 amino acids. The CDR3 sequence: CATSRDMVAGSVETQYF. CDR3 in DNA: TGTGCCACCAGCAGAGATATGGTAGCGGGGAGTGTAGAGACCCAGTACTTC.

The gene calls are TRBV6-1 and TRBJ2-2, with 10 bases aligning to TRBD1. V was pared by 1 base and J by 4 bases, with 0 bases of the junction left unmatched. Germline CDR1 reads MNHNS; CDR2 reads SASEGT. The CDR3 loop spans 15 amino acids. CDR3 nucleotides: TGTGCCAGCAGTGAAGGGACAGGGGGCACCGGGGAGCTGTTTTTT. Translation: CASSEGTGGTGELFF.

V usage is TRBV11-3 and J usage is TRBJ2-1; no clear D gene. Germline V gene data show CDR1 as SGHNT and CDR2 as YENEEA. The V end was cut by 2 bases, the J end by 0 bases, with 11 bases between. The CDR3 is 16 residues long. DNA for the CDR3: TGTGCCAGCAGCTTAAAACAGACGAGCTCCTACAATGAGCAGTTCTTC. Translation: CASSLKQTSSYNEQFF.

The rearrangement uses TRBV28 and TRBJ2-7; D not resolved. The germline V and J ends were trimmed by 0 bases and 0 bases, with 9 bases remaining between them. Germline V gene sequence: CDR1 MDHEN, CDR2 SYDVKM. The CDR3 is made up of 15 amino acids. The CDR3 DNA reads TGTGCCAGCAGTTTATGGGCCTCGCCCTCCTACGAGCAGTACTTC. Translated: CASSLWASPSYEQYF.

This clone was observed a single time. The chain recombines TRBV29-1 with TRBJ2-1; D unresolved. The CDR3 consists of 17 residues. V was pared by 0 bases and J by 6 bases, with 21 bases between. CDR1 is SQVTM, CDR2 ANQGSEA, per germline. The CDR3: CSVEDRSAARVSNEQFF. CDR3 nucleotides: TGCAGCGTTGAAGATCGAAGCGCAGCCCGTGTCTCCAATGAGCAGTTCTTC.

There are a few counts of this clone. The J gene is TRBJ1-5, the V gene TRBV6-6; D may be TRBD1 (5 bases). The CDR3 has 14 amino acids. The V gene lost 6 bases and the J gene lost 7 bases, with 16 bases spanning the gap. Germline V CDR1 and CDR2: MNHNY, SVGAGI (reference sequence). The CDR3 DNA reads TGTGCCAGCAGATTGGCAGGGCAAGAGCAGCCCCAGCATTTT. It is translated as CASRLAGQEQPQHF.

Written as DNA, the CDR3 is TGTGCCAGCAGTACCACAGTACAGGAGACCCAGTACTTC. Protein: CASSTTVQETQYF. The chain uses TRBV3-1 (or the pseudogene TRBV3-2) and TRBJ2-5, with D unresolved. In germline, CDR1 is LGHDT, CDR2 YNNKEL (reference sequence). This CDR3 is built from 13 residues. The V gene lost 6 bases and the J gene lost 5 bases, with 13 bases spanning the gap.

This rearrangement joins TRBV20-1 to TRBJ1-5, with 7 bases aligning to TRBD1. Germline V gene sequence: CDR1 DFQATT, CDR2 SNEGSKA (reference sequence). V was pared by 3 bases and J by 6 bases, with 8 bases of the junction left unmatched. This CDR3 spans 14 amino acids. The CDR3 nucleotides are TGCAGTGCTAGTGAGGAGACAGGGATTCAGCCCCAGCATTTT. Amino acid sequence: CSASEETGIQPQHF.

The chain couples TRBV9 to TRBJ2-6, with D unresolved. Deletions cut 2 bases from V and 0 bases from J, with 6 bases between. CDR1 SGDLS and CDR2 YYNGEE come from the germline V gene. The length of the CDR3 is 15 residues. The CDR3 nucleotides are TGTGCCAGCAGCGTCTCTAGCTCTGGGGCCAACGTCCTGACTTTC. As protein: CASSVSSSGANVLTF.

The V gene is TRBV3-1 (or the pseudogene TRBV3-2), the J gene TRBJ2-7; 8 bases are shared with TRBD1. Germline V CDR1 and CDR2: LGHDT, YNNKEL (reference sequence). This CDR3 has 14 amino acids. Losses at the gene ends were 3 bases for V and 5 bases for J; bases not matched to a gene: 6. The CDR3 here is CASSHWTGRNEQYF. The DNA for the CDR3 is TGTGCCAGCAGCCATTGGACAGGGCGCAACGAGCAGTACTTC.

V usage is TRBV9 and J usage is TRBJ1-3; 7 nucleotides match TRBD1. The CDR3 totals 14 residues. Germline V gene sequence: CDR1 SGDLS, CDR2 YYNGEE. V lost 3 bases to trimming and J lost 4 bases; unmatched junction nucleotides: 4. CDR3: CASSARDSGNTIYF. In DNA form, the CDR3 reads TGTGCCAGCAGCGCGCGGGACAGCGGAAACACCATATATTTT.

The chain is built from TRBV4-2 and TRBJ1-5; no reliable D call. The V gene lost 0 bases and the J gene lost 4 bases, with 10 bases spanning the gap. The CDR3 sequence is 15 residues long. Looked up from germline, CDR1 is LGHNA and CDR2 is YNFKEQ. In nucleotides, the CDR3 is TGTGCCAGCAGCCAAGACCCTTCGGGAAATCAGCCCCAGCATTTT. Protein product: CASSQDPSGNQPQHF.